Below, 19 T cell receptor beta chains from the same sample are listed, as sequenced in a study of Graves' ophthalmopathy and Graves' hyperthyroidism. Using RNA transcripts, the TCR beta CDR3 regions were amplified. First-round RT-PCR employed HTBI primers, with a second-round multiplex PCR after it. TCRdb itself ran the multiplex PCR reads through MiXCR, one entry per CDR3 protein. The data contain around 590,000 distinct CDR3 sequences, under 45% of them singletons. The sample comprised peripheral blood or thyroid tissue (not recorded which). The receptors were sampled from an adult man with Graves' hyperthyroidism.

This clonotype has ten or more counts. The rearrangement joins TRBV10-3 to TRBJ2-7, with a tentative D call TRBD2 (5 bases). V was cut by 0 bases and J by 0 bases, with 6 bases left in between. CDR1 and CDR2 (germline): ENHRY, SYGVKD. The CDR3 sequence is 14 residues long. CDR3 nucleotide sequence: TGTGCCATCAGTGAGTCCACTAGCTCCTACGAGCAGTACTTC. Residues: CAISESTSSYEQYF.

In its sample, this clonotype was seen once. The V and J genes are TRBV7-9 and TRBJ2-7, with TRBD1 identical over 10 bases. In germline, CDR1 is SEHNR, CDR2 FQNEAQ (reference sequence). The CDR3 consists of 15 residues. The V and J ends lost 3 bases and 5 bases, in that order; junction bases with no gene match: 7. CDR3 coding DNA: TGTGCCAGCAGCTTCCGGGACAGGGGATACCACGAGCAGTACTTC. Residues: CASSFRDRGYHEQYF.

In its sample, this clonotype was seen many times. The chain employs TRBV29-1 and TRBJ2-5, with 8 bases aligning to TRBD2. The junction had 8 bases not matched to a gene; V was cut back by 4 bases and J by 4 bases. The CDR3 is made up of 14 amino acids. The germline gives CDR1 SQVTM, CDR2 ANQGSEA. This CDR3 is CSVVMAGGGETQYF. The DNA for the CDR3 is TGCAGCGTTGTGATGGCGGGAGGTGGAGAGACCCAGTACTTC.

This clonotype was observed many times. CDR3 in amino acids: CASSLVRAGDNSALHF. CDR3 bases: TGTGCCAGCAGCTTAGTTAGGGCAGGGGATAATTCGGCCCTCCACTTT. The rearrangement uses TRBV7-2 and TRBJ1-6; the D gene is possibly TRBD1 (6 bases). There are 16 residues in the CDR3. CDR1 is SGHTA, CDR2 FQGNSA, per germline. V lost 1 base and J 14 bases, leaving 21 bases between the germline ends.

Only a few counts were recorded for this clonotype. This chain connects TRBV3-1 to TRBJ2-7; 9 bases agree with TRBD2. The CDR3 consists of 16 residues. Unmatched junction bases numbered 9, after V lost 2 bases and J lost 4 bases. Germline CDR1 LGHDT, CDR2 YNNKEL (reference sequence). CDR3 sequence (DNA): TGTGCCAGCAGCCAAAGCGGGGGGTACCTGCGATACGAGCAGTACTTC. Its translation is CASSQSGGYLRYEQYF.

The V and J genes are TRBV15 and TRBJ1-6; 9 nucleotides line up with TRBD1. Germline V gene lookup returns CDR1 LNHNV and CDR2 YYDKDF (reference sequence). Unmatched junction bases numbered 16, after V lost 3 bases and J lost 10 bases. The CDR3 has 18 residues. The CDR3 nucleotides read TGTGCCACCAGCAGCTCGCACGACCTACAGGGGGCTGGATCACCCCTCCACTTT. Translation: CATSSSHDLQGAGSPLHF.

This sequence joins TRBV29-1 and TRBJ1-4; TRBD1 matches 7 bases. Germline V lookup: CDR1 SQVTM, CDR2 ANQGSEA. The CDR3 covers 15 residues. Trimming took 4 bases from V and 5 from J; bases not matched to a gene: 10. CDR3 loop: CSVGEQGSGNEKLFF. In DNA, the CDR3 is TGCAGCGTTGGAGAACAGGGGAGCGGGAATGAAAAACTGTTTTTT.

This clonotype showed up many times. The chain is built from TRBV7-6 and TRBJ1-1; D gene ambiguous. The CDR3 is 16 residues long. The V end lost 1 base, the J end lost 5 bases, and 17 bases lay between the germline ends. Germline assignment: CDR1 SGHVS and CDR2 FNYEAQ. The CDR3 region is CASSLGAVGRVTEAFF. The CDR3 nucleotides are TGTGCCAGCAGCTTAGGAGCGGTAGGGAGGGTTACTGAAGCTTTCTTT.

This clonotype turned up a few times. CDR3 nucleotides: TGCAGTGCTAGCTCTGGGGGGAGGCCTGAAGCTTTCTTT. This gives the protein CSASSGGRPEAFF. The rearrangement uses TRBV20-1 and TRBJ1-1; weak D call: TRBD1 (5 bases). CDR1 is DFQATT, CDR2 SNEGSKA, per germline (reference sequence). CDR3 length: 13 amino acids. Trimming cost V 3 bases and J 6 bases, with 14 bases left between them.

The rearrangement joins TRBV12-3 or TRBV12-4 to TRBJ1-2, with D uncertain. Trimming took off 1 base at V and 4 bases at J, with 16 bases between the two ends. CDR3 length equals 16 residues. The CDR3 DNA reads TGTGCCAGCAGTTTAGGTCAGGCCTTGGAATCCTATGGCTACACCTTC. Protein product: CASSLGQALESYGYTF.

V and J are TRBV11-2 and TRBJ1-6; weak D call: TRBD1 (5 bases). This CDR3 is 14 amino acids long. Trimming shortened V by 5 bases and J by 14 bases, and 19 bases separated the two germline ends. The germline V gene encodes CDR1 SGHAT and CDR2 FQNNGV. The CDR3 DNA sequence: TGTGCCAGCAGCACCAGCGGGGCCCGCTCGTCCCTCCACTTT. It translates to CASSTSGARSSLHF.

This clonotype was found a few times. V usage is TRBV7-2 and J usage is TRBJ2-3; D may be TRBD2 (5 bases). This CDR3 has 14 amino acids. Germline CDR1 reads SGHTA; CDR2 reads FQGNSA. Trimming took 9 bases from V and 0 from J, leaving 13 bases between them. Written as DNA, the CDR3 is TGTGCCAGTAGTCTAGCCCCTAGCACAGATACGCAGTATTTT. Its translation: CASSLAPSTDTQYF. Using reference TRBV7-2 and TRBJ2-3 for the parts outside the CDR3, the full variable domain is GAGVSQSPSNKVTEKGKDVELRCDPISGHTALYWYRQSLGQGLEFLIYFQGNSAPDKSGLPSDRFSAERTGGSVSTLTIQRTQQEDSAVYLCASSLAPSTDTQYFGPGTRLTVL.

This clonotype has at least ten counts. This chain uses TRBV12-3 or TRBV12-4 with TRBJ1-6, with 10 bases lining up with TRBD1. Germline trimming cut 7 bases from V and 9 bases from J; bases unmatched to any gene: 6. This CDR3 contains 14 residues. The DNA for the CDR3 is TGTGCCAGCAATCGACAGGGGGCGAGTTCACCCCTCCACTTT. Its translation: CASNRQGASSPLHF.

There are many counts of this clonotype. The chain employs TRBV11-1 and TRBJ2-7; D uncertain. With 8 bases removed from V and 5 bases from J, the gap between germline ends came to 16 bases. This CDR3 is built from 13 residues. The V gene's germline CDR1 is SGHAT and CDR2 FQDESV (reference sequence). CDR3 sequence reads: CASSTPPRDEQYF. CDR3 bases: TGTGCCAGCTCCACCCCCCCCCGCGACGAGCAGTACTTC.

This clonotype occurred many times. This chain connects TRBV5-5 to TRBJ2-7; tentatively, D is TRBD1 or TRBD2 (5 bases each). Germline lookup yields CDR1 SGHKS and CDR2 YYEKEE (reference sequence). Trimming stripped 0 bases from V and 3 bases from J, with 19 bases between. This CDR3 spans 17 amino acids. The DNA for the CDR3 is TGTGCCAGCAGCTTGGTCGGAGGCTACGGGACCTTCTACGAGCAGTACTTC. Encoded protein: CASSLVGGYGTFYEQYF.

In this sample, this clonotype turned up a few times. The rearrangement uses TRBV28 and TRBJ1-2, with D tentatively TRBD1 (5 bases). The V gene's germline CDR1 is MDHEN and CDR2 SYDVKM. With 3 bases removed from V and 10 bases from J, the gap between germline ends came to 18 bases. The CDR3 contains 14 residues. The CDR3 here is CASSLSPGTLDYTF. CDR3 nucleotide sequence: TGTGCCAGCAGTTTGAGCCCCGGGACCCTGGACTACACCTTC.

The chain uses TRBV7-9 and TRBJ2-7; TRBD1 matches at 9 bases. Germline CDR1 is SEHNR and CDR2 is FQNEAQ (reference sequence). The CDR3 consists of 15 residues. After removal of 2 bases from V and 3 bases from J, the junction contained 5 bases not matched to a gene. CDR3 amino acids: CASSLLDRGDYEQYF. For the CDR3, the DNA is TGTGCCAGCAGCTTACTAGACAGGGGGGACTACGAGCAGTACTTC.

CDR3 residues: CASSRGRFNQPQHF. The CDR3 DNA sequence: TGTGCCAGCAGTCGCGGACGGTTCAATCAGCCCCAGCATTTT. V usage is TRBV12-3 or TRBV12-4 and J usage is TRBJ1-5; D uncertain. The CDR3 spans 14 residues. V lost 5 bases to trimming and J lost 3 bases, with 11 bases between them.

The gene calls are TRBV11-2 and TRBJ1-3; D ambiguous. Germline values: CDR1 SGHAT, CDR2 FQNNGV. The CDR3 extends over 16 amino acids. V was trimmed by 5 bases and J by 0 bases, leaving 14 bases between them. The CDR3 DNA reads as TGTGCCAGCAGCCAAGCCCCCCATGACTCTGGAAACACCATATATTTT. It is translated as CASSQAPHDSGNTIYF.